This T cell receptor beta chain was sequenced for a study of blood T cell repertoires in COVID-19. Whole-study context: Acute and convalescent COVID-19 samples came from the United States, Italy and Spain.

Using immunoSEQ multiplex PCR, the repertoire was profiled, and TCRdb retains in-frame clones only, with some absent. The sample consists of roughly 340,000 clones, 75% to 90% of them appearing once. V lost 9 bases, J lost 4 bases, and 17 bases lay in between. The germline gives CDR1 KGHDR, CDR2 SFDVKD. This CDR3 has 15 amino acids. This TCR was recovered from a woman aged 45-65 years with COVID-19, enrolled during active disease. This chain connects TRBV24-1 to TRBJ2-2, with a possible D match to TRBD1 (5 bases). The sample taken for sequencing was peripheral blood. The CDR3 reads CATGSSGRGTGELFF. The DNA for the CDR3 is TGTGCCACCGGATCGTCAGGGCGCGGCACCGGGGAGCTGTTTTTT.